This entry describes one T cell receptor beta chain. Germline V CDR1 and CDR2: SGHTA, FQGNSA. The CDR3 is 14 residues long. After removal of 5 bases from V and 3 bases from J, the junction contained 7 bases not matched to a gene. The data were taken from a study of CD8 T cells in Susac syndrome. Across the study: There were Susac syndrome patients who were therapy-naive at blood draw, others on corticosteroids, and others on intravenous immunoglobulin alone.

CD8+ and CD4+ T cells taken from blood had their TCR beta sequenced. FACS enriched CD8+ TEMRA cells, while bulk CD8+ and CD4+ were negatively isolated. When the RNA was reverse transcribed, random hexamers were used with an input of about 0.5 to 1 ug. The TCR beta CDR3 was amplified by immunoSEQ multiplex PCR across 54 Vbeta, 13 Jbeta. TCRdb used MiXCR to reprocess the immunoSEQ multiplex PCR reads, holding one entry per CDR3 protein. The data hold fewer than 95,000 distinct CDR3 sequences, with approximately 96% observed a single time. The chain links TRBV7-2 to TRBJ2-7; 7 positions agree with TRBD1. Input material: CD8+ T cells from PBMCs. The origin of this receptor is a human donor with Susac syndrome. CDR3 bases: TGTGCCAGCAGCCGTCCCGGACAGGACTACGAGCAGTACTTC. As protein: CASSRPGQDYEQYF.